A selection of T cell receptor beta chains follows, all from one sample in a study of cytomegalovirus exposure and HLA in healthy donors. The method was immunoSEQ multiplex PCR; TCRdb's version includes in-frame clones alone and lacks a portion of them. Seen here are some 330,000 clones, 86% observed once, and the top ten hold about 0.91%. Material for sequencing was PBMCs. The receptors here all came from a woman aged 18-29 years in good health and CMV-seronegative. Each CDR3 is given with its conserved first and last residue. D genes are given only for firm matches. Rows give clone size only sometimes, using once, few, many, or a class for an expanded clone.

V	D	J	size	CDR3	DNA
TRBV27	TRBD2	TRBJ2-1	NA	CASSLMGTSGRASEQFF	TGTGCCAGCAGTTTAATGGGCACTAGCGGGAGGGCCTCTGAGCAGTTCTTC
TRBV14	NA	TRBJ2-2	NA	CASSPGGSFTGELFF	TGTGCCAGCAGCCCGGGGGGCAGTTTCACCGGGGAGCTGTTTTTT
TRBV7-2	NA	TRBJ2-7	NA	CASSLGPQADEQYF	TGTGCCAGCAGCTTAGGCCCCCAGGCCGACGAGCAGTACTTC
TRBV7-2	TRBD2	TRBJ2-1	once	CASSFGSGGRNEQFF	TGTGCCAGCAGCTTCGGTAGCGGGGGACGGAATGAGCAGTTCTTC
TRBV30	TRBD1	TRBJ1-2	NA	CAWRSGGSGYTF	TGTGCCTGGAGATCAGGGGGCTCTGGCTACACCTTC
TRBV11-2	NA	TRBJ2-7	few	CASRVRDNSYEQYF	TGTGCCAGCAGGGTGAGGGACAACTCCTACGAGCAGTACTTC
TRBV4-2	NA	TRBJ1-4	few	CASRGYGLLGEKLFF	TGTGCCAGCAGAGGGTACGGCCTACTAGGAGAAAAACTGTTTTTT
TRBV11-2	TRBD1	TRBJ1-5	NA	CASSRQGLPGQPQHF	TGTGCCAGCAGCCGACAGGGGTTACCTGGTCAGCCCCAGCATTTT
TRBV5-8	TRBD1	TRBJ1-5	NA	CASSLGFSGGTDSNQPQHF	TGTGCCAGCAGCTTGGGATTTTCAGGGGGGACCGATAGCAATCAGCCCCAGCATTTT
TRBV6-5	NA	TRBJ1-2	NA	CASSYSGAVSGYTF	TGTGCCAGCAGTTACTCTGGAGCAGTCTCTGGCTACACCTTC
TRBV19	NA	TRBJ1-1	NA	CASTPLSGSQGTEAFF	TGTGCCAGTACCCCATTGTCCGGGTCCCAGGGAACTGAAGCTTTCTTT
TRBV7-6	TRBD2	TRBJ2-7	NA	CASSDRGLAGGTYEQYF	TGTGCCAGCAGCGATAGAGGGCTAGCGGGAGGGACCTACGAGCAGTACTTC
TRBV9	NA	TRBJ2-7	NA	CASSPISTSYEQYF	TGTGCCAGCAGCCCCATCTCCACTTCCTACGAGCAGTACTTC
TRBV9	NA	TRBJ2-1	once	CASSVTSGSSGEQFF	TGTGCCAGCAGCGTAACCAGCGGTTCTTCGGGTGAGCAGTTCTTC
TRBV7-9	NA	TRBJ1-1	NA	CASSGGAVLIMNTEAFF	TGTGCCAGCAGCGGCGGGGCCGTCTTAATCATGAACACTGAAGCTTTCTTT
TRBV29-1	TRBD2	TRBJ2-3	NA	CSVEAVASGNTDTQYF	TGCAGCGTTGAAGCTGTGGCTAGCGGGAACACAGATACGCAGTATTTT
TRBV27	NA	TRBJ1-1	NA	CASIPGGNLKAFF	TGTGCCAGCATCCCGGGGGGGAACCTTAAAGCTTTCTTT
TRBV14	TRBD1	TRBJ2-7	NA	CASSRTGREQYF	TGTGCCAGCTCCCGGACAGGGCGCGAGCAGTACTTC
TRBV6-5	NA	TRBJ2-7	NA	CASSYSKVGLGLEQYF	TGTGCCAGCAGTTACTCGAAGGTGGGGCTCGGGCTCGAGCAGTACTTC
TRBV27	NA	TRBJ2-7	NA	CASSLFTGYEQYF	TGTGCCAGCAGTTTATTCACAGGTTACGAGCAGTACTTC
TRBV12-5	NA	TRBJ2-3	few	CASAPGLPWDTQYF	TGTGCTAGTGCCCCGGGACTCCCTTGGGATACGCAGTATTTT
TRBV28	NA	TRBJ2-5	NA	CASSLLEGMETQYF	TGTGCCAGCAGTTTATTGGAGGGGATGGAGACCCAGTACTTC
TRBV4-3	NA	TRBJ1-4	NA	CASSQDGAATNEKLFF	TGCGCCAGCAGCCAAGATGGGGCAGCAACTAATGAAAAACTGTTTTTT
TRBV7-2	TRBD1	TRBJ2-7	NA	CASRRDRSQYF	TGTGCCAGCAGGAGGGACAGGTCGCAGTACTTC
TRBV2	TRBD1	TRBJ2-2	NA	CASRTGTGELFF	TGTGCCAGCAGGACAGGGACCGGGGAGCTGTTTTTT
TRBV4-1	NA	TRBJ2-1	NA	CASNYDRNYNEQFF	TGCGCCAGCAACTACGACCGTAACTACAATGAGCAGTTCTTC
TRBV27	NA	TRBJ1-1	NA	CASSTPDRRHTEAFF	TGTGCCAGCAGTACCCCGGACAGAAGGCACACTGAAGCTTTCTTT
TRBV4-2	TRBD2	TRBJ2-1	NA	CASSLGPGRDPNEQFF	TGTGCCAGCAGCCTCGGCCCCGGGAGGGACCCCAATGAGCAGTTCTTC
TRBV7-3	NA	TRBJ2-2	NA	CASRGGLSVDTGELFF	TGTGCCAGCAGAGGAGGTTTGTCGGTTGACACCGGGGAGCTGTTTTTT
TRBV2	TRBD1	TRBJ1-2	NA	CASSETGVTYGYTF	TGTGCCAGCAGTGAGACAGGGGTGACCTATGGCTACACCTTC
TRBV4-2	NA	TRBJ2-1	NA	CASSQDPGGSSYNEQFF	TGTGCCAGCAGCCAAGATCCAGGGGGGAGCTCCTACAATGAGCAGTTCTTC
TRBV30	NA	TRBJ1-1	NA	CAWSLSGDTEAFF	TGTGCCTGGAGTTTGAGCGGGGACACTGAAGCTTTCTTT
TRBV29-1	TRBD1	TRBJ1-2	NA	CSVSGQGGDYGYTF	TGCAGCGTTTCGGGACAGGGGGGGGACTATGGCTACACCTTC
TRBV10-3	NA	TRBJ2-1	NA	CAISEPREKGDEQFF	TGTGCCATCAGTGAGCCTCGGGAGAAAGGGGATGAGCAGTTCTTC
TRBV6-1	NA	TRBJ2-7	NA	CASPIPDRPPYEQYF	TGTGCCAGCCCCATCCCGGACAGACCCCCCTACGAGCAGTACTTC
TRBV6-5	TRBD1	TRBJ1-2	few	CASSYGSGQGHYGYTF	TGTGCCAGCAGTTACGGTAGCGGACAGGGCCACTATGGCTACACCTTC
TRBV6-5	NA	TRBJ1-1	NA	CASSYSVQGSFLELDF	TGTGCCAGCAGTTACTCAGTACAGGGCTCCTTCTTGGAGCTTGACTTT
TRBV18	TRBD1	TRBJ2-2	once	CASYSGTGSDTGELFF	TGTGCCAGCTACTCCGGGACAGGGAGTGACACCGGGGAGCTGTTTTTT
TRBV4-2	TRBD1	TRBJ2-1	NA	CASARDRLNEQFF	TGTGCCAGCGCGCGGGACAGGCTTAATGAGCAGTTCTTC
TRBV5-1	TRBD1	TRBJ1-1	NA	CASSLGLGTGRRNTEAFF	TGCGCCAGCAGCTTGGGGTTAGGGACAGGGAGGCGGAATACTGAAGCTTTCTTT
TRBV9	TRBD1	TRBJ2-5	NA	CASSVDPGGVGETQYF	TGTGCCAGCAGCGTAGACCCAGGGGGCGTGGGGGAGACCCAGTACTTC
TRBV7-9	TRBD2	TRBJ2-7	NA	CASSSYSGRADEQYF	TGTGCCAGCAGCTCTTATAGCGGGAGGGCCGACGAGCAGTACTTC
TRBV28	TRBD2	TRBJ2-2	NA	CASSHSGRGTGELFF	TGTGCCAGCAGCCATAGCGGGAGGGGCACCGGGGAGCTGTTTTTT
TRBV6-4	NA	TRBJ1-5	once	CASSEDEGRPQHF	TGTGCCAGCAGTGAGGATGAGGGCAGGCCCCAGCATTTT
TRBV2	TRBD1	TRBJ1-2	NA	CASSPGQGTSNYGYTF	TGTGCCAGCAGTCCGGGACAGGGAACTTCTAACTATGGCTACACCTTC
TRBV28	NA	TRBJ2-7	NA	CASSFSGVYGQYF	TGTGCCAGCAGTTTTTCCGGGGTATACGGGCAGTACTTC
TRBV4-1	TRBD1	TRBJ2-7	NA	CASSHRLPGQGDYEQYF	TGCGCCAGCAGCCACCGTCTTCCGGGACAGGGCGACTACGAGCAGTACTTC
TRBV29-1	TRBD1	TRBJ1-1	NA	CSVEDLAQSGGITFF	TGCAGCGTTGAAGATCTTGCCCAGTCAGGGGGAATAACTTTCTTT
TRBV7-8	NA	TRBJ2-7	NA	CASSSAGGPGEQYF	TGTGCCAGCAGCTCGGCAGGGGGGCCGGGGGAGCAGTACTTC
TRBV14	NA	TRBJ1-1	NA	CASSQARHTEAFF	TGTGCCAGCAGCCAAGCGCGTCACACTGAAGCTTTCTTT
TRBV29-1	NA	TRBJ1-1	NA	CSVEGGGNTEAFF	TGCAGCGTTGAAGGGGGGGGGAACACTGAAGCTTTCTTT
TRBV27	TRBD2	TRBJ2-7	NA	CASSLYRGRDAVGYEQYF	TGTGCCAGCAGTTTATATCGCGGGAGGGACGCGGTCGGATACGAGCAGTACTTC